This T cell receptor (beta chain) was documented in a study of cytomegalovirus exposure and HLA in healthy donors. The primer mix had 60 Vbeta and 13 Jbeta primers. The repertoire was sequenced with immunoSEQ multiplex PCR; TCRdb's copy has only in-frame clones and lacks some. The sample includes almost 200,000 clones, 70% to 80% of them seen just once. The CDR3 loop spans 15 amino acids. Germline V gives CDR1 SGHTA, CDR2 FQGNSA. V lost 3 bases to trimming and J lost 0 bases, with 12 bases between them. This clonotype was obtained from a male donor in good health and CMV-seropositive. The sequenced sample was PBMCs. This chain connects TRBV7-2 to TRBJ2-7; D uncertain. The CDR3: CASSFGGSSSYEQYF. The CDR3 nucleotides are TGTGCCAGCAGCTTTGGCGGCTCGAGCTCCTACGAGCAGTACTTC. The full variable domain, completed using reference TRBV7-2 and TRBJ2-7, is GAGVSQSPSNKVTEKGKDVELRCDPISGHTALYWYRQSLGQGLEFLIYFQGNSAPDKSGLPSDRFSAERTGGSVSTLTIQRTQQEDSAVYLCASSFGGSSSYEQYFGPGTRLTVT.